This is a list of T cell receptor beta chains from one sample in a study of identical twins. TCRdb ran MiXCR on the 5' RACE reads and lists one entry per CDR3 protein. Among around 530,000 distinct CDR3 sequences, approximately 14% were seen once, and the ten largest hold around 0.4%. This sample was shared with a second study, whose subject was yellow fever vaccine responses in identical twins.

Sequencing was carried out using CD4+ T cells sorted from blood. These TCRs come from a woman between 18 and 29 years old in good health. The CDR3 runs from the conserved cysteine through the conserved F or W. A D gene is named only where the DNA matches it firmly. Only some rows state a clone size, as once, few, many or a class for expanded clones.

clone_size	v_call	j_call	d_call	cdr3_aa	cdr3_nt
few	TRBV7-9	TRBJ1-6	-	CASSSLEDSPLHF	TGTGCCAGCAGCTCCTTGGAGGATTCACCCCTCCACTTT
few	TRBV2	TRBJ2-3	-	CASSEQGSGTDTQYF	TGTGCCAGCAGTGAGCAGGGGTCGGGCACAGATACGCAGTATTTT
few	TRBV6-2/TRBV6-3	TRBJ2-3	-	CASSYPRTTRSDTQYF	TGTGCCAGCAGTTACCCCAGGACCACCCGTTCAGATACGCAGTATTTT
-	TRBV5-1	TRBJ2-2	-	CASSGSGGELFF	TGCGCCAGCAGCGGAAGTGGCGGGGAGCTGTTTTTT
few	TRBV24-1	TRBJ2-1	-	CATSDLRSTGLDEQFF	TGTGCCACCAGTGATTTGCGGTCAACGGGATTAGATGAGCAGTTCTTC
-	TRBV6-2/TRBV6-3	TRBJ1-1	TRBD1	CASSLGQGFTFF	TGTGCCAGCAGTTTGGGACAGGGGTTTACTTTCTTT
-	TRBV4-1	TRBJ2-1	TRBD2	CASSQAGLVQFF	TGCGCCAGCAGCCAAGCAGGACTAGTGCAGTTCTTC
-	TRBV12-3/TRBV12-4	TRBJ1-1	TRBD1	CASSLRAGGMDTEAFF	TGTGCCAGCAGTTTACGGGCAGGGGGCATGGACACTGAAGCTTTCTTT
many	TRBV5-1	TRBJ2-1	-	CASSLERRDNEQFF	TGCGCCAGCAGCTTGGAGCGCAGGGACAATGAGCAGTTCTTC
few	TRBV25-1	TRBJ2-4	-	CASSADIGKNIQYF	TGTGCCAGCAGTGCGGACATTGGCAAAAACATTCAGTACTTC
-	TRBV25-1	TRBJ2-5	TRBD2	CASSEGLAETEETQYF	TGTGCCAGCAGCGAAGGACTAGCGGAGACCGAAGAGACCCAGTACTTC
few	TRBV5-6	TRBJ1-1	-	CASSGLLNTEAFF	TGTGCCAGCAGCGGCCTATTGAACACTGAAGCTTTCTTT
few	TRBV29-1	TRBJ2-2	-	CSVEETGELFF	TGCAGCGTTGAGGAAACCGGGGAGCTGTTTTTT
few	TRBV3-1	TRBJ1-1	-	CASSQDLAGWNTEAFF	TGTGCCAGCAGCCAAGATCTGGCAGGGTGGAACACTGAAGCTTTCTTT
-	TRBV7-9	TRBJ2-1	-	CASARWGAEYNEQFF	TGTGCCAGCGCCCGATGGGGAGCGGAGTACAATGAGCAGTTCTTC
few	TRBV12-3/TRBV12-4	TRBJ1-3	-	CASSFGKTSGNTIYF	TGTGCCAGCAGTTTTGGGAAAACCTCTGGAAACACCATATATTTT
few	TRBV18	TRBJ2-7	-	CASSPTLGFYEQYF	TGTGCCAGCTCACCAACCTTGGGGTTCTACGAGCAGTACTTC
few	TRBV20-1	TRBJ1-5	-	CSARESGTVRNQPQHF	TGCAGTGCTAGAGAAAGCGGGACTGTCCGCAATCAGCCCCAGCATTTT
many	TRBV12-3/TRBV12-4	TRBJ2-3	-	CASSLSRGGTDTQYF	TGTGCCAGCAGTTTATCCAGGGGCGGCACAGATACGCAGTATTTT
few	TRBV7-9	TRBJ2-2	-	CASRSQGTGAGELFF	TGTGCCAGCAGATCACAGGGTACCGGGGCCGGGGAGCTGTTTTTT
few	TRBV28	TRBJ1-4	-	CASRSNGPPNEKLFF	TGTGCCAGCAGGTCGAACGGACCCCCTAATGAAAAACTGTTTTTT
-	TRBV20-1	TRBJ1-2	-	CSARDSYGYTF	TGCAGTGCTAGAGATAGCTATGGCTACACCTTC
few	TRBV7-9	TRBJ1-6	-	CASTLQNSPLHF	TGTGCCAGCACCCTGCAAAATTCACCCCTCCACTTT
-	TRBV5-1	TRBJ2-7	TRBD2	CASSMTRTSGSHYEQYF	TGCGCCAGCAGCATGACTCGGACTAGCGGGAGTCACTACGAGCAGTACTTC
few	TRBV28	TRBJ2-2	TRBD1	CASRWTGDTGELFF	TGTGCCAGCAGGTGGACAGGGGACACCGGGGAGCTGTTTTTT
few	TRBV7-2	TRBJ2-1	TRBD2	CASSRERTGGGEQFF	TGTGCCAGCAGCCGAGAACGGACGGGGGGAGGTGAGCAGTTCTTC
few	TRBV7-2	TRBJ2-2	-	CASSSPVLTGELFF	TGTGCCAGCAGCTCTCCTGTCCTCACCGGGGAGCTGTTTTTT
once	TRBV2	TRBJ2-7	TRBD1	CASSEGTGDEQYF	TGTGCCAGCAGTGAAGGGACAGGAGACGAGCAGTACTTC
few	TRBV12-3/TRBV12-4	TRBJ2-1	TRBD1	CASRQDTGGGEQFF	TGTGCCAGCAGGCAAGATACAGGGGGCGGTGAGCAGTTCTTC
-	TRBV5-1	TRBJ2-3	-	CASSLGGHLSDTQYF	TGCGCCAGCAGCTTGGGGGGACATCTCTCAGATACGCAGTATTTT
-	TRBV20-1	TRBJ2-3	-	CSARQVGTDTQYF	TGCAGTGCTCGCCAGGTGGGCACAGATACGCAGTATTTT
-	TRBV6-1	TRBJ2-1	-	CASSELPQTGEQFF	TGTGCCAGCAGTGAACTGCCTCAAACTGGTGAGCAGTTCTTC
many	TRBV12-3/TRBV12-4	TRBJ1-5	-	CASSLNNLNQPQHF	TGTGCCAGCAGTTTAAATAACCTCAATCAGCCCCAGCATTTT
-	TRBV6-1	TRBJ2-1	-	CASSEVLNNEQFF	TGTGCCAGCAGTGAAGTCCTTAACAATGAGCAGTTCTTC
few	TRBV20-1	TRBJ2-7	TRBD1	CSARTRGTGGTYEQYF	TGCAGTGCTAGAACTCGGGGGACAGGGGGAACCTACGAGCAGTACTTC
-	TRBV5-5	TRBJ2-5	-	CASSLDWAETQYF	TGTGCCAGCAGCTTGGACTGGGCAGAGACCCAGTACTTC
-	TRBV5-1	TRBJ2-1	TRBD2	CASSLAKGREGLNNEQFF	TGCGCCAGCAGCTTGGCCAAGGGGCGGGAGGGCCTGAACAATGAGCAGTTCTTC
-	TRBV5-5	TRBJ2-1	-	CASSVRPSGGSSYNEQFF	TGTGCCAGCAGCGTCCGCCCGAGTGGGGGGAGCTCCTACAATGAGCAGTTCTTC
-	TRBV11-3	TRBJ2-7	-	CASSFERGYEQYF	TGTGCCAGCAGCTTCGAAAGGGGCTACGAGCAGTACTTC
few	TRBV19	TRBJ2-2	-	CASSVDSNTGELFF	TGTGCCAGTAGTGTTGACAGTAACACCGGGGAGCTGTTTTTT
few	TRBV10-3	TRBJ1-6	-	CAIKATAANNSPLHF	TGTGCCATCAAGGCGACAGCAGCGAATAATTCACCCCTCCACTTT